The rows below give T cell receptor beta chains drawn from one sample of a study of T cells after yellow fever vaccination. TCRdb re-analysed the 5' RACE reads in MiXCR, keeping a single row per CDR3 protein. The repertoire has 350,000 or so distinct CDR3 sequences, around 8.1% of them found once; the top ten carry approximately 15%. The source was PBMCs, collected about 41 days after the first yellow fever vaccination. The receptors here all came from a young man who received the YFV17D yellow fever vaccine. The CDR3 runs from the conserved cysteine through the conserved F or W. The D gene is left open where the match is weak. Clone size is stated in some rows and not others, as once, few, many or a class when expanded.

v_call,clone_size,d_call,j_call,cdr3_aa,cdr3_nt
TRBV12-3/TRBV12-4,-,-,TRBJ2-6,CASSFPSSGANVLTF,TGTGCCAGCAGTTTCCCCAGCTCTGGGGCCAACGTCCTGACTTTC
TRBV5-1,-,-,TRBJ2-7,CASSLAQGNDEQYF,TGCGCCAGCAGCTTAGCGCAGGGGAACGACGAGCAGTACTTC
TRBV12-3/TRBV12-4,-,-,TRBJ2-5,CASSFGGAQYF,TGTGCCAGCAGTTTTGGAGGGGCCCAGTACTTC
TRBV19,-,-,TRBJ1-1,CASSISPYKNTEAFF,TGTGCCAGTAGTATCAGTCCCTACAAGAACACTGAAGCTTTCTTT
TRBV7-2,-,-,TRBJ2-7,CASSLLPLEQYF,TGTGCCAGCAGCCTCCTTCCCCTCGAGCAGTACTTC
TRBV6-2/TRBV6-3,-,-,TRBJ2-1,CASSRVASYNEQFF,TGTGCCAGCAGTCGAGTAGCGTCCTACAATGAGCAGTTCTTC
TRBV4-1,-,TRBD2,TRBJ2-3,CASSQPILAGATDTQYF,TGCGCCAGCAGCCAACCTATACTAGCGGGGGCCACAGATACGCAGTATTTT
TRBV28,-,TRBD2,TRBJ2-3,CASSLTGGPHTQYF,TGTGCCAGCAGTTTGACGGGGGGGCCGCATACGCAGTATTTT
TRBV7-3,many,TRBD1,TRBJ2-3,CASSFTGGTQYF,TGTGCCAGCAGTTTCACAGGGGGTACGCAGTATTTT
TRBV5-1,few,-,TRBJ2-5,CASSFLGQTQYF,TGCGCCAGCAGCTTCCTTGGACAGACCCAGTACTTC
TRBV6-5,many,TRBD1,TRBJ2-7,CASSYGQGAYEQYF,TGTGCCAGCAGTTACGGACAGGGGGCCTACGAGCAGTACTTC
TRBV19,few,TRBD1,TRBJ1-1,CASGRGPTEAFF,TGTGCCAGTGGTAGGGGGCCGACTGAAGCTTTCTTT
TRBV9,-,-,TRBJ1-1,CASSVGGGSNTEAFF,TGTGCCAGCAGCGTAGGGGGGGGATCGAACACTGAAGCTTTCTTT
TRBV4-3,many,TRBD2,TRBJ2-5,CASTGLAGSQETQYF,TGCGCCAGCACCGGACTAGCGGGATCGCAAGAGACCCAGTACTTC
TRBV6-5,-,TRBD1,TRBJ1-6,CASSYSRAGGLHSPLHF,TGTGCCAGCAGTTACTCGAGGGCAGGGGGCTTACATTCACCCCTCCACTTT
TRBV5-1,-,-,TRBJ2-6,CASKSGAGANVLTF,TGCGCCAGCAAGTCGGGTGCCGGGGCCAACGTCCTGACTTTC
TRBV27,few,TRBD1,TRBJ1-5,CASTLADRAGNQPQHF,TGTGCCAGCACCCTCGCGGACAGGGCTGGGAATCAGCCCCAGCATTTT
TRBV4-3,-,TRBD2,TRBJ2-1,CASSQRRGSDNEQFF,TGCGCCAGCAGCCAACGGCGGGGGTCCGACAATGAGCAGTTCTTC
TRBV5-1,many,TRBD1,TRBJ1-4,CASKPGQGDEKLFF,TGCGCCAGCAAGCCGGGACAGGGGGACGAAAAACTGTTTTTT
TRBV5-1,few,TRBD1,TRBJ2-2,CASSLGTGYLIAGELFF,TGCGCCAGCAGCTTGGGGACAGGGTATCTGATTGCCGGGGAGCTGTTTTTT
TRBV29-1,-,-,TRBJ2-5,CSVAWAGPRETQYF,TGCAGCGTCGCCTGGGCGGGTCCGAGAGAGACCCAGTACTTC
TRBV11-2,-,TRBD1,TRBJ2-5,CASSPHQGEETQYF,TGTGCCAGCAGCCCACACCAGGGGGAAGAGACCCAGTACTTC
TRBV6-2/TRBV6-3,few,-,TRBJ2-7,CASSYIGGRYEQYF,TGTGCCAGCAGTTACATCGGCGGCCGCTACGAGCAGTACTTC
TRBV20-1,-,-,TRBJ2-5,CSARNTGRETQYF,TGCAGTGCTAGGAATACAGGGCGGGAGACCCAGTACTTC
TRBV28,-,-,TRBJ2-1,CASSLRYEQFF,TGTGCCAGCAGTTTACGGTATGAGCAGTTCTTC
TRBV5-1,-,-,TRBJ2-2,CASSLAFGELFF,TGCGCCAGCAGCTTGGCCTTTGGGGAGCTGTTTTTT
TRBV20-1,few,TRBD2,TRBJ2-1,CSAPTGLALNEQFF,TGCAGTGCCCCTACCGGACTAGCGCTCAATGAGCAGTTCTTC
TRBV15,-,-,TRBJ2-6,CATSRVAGESGANVLTF,TGTGCCACCAGCAGAGTAGCAGGGGAATCCGGGGCCAACGTCCTGACTTTC
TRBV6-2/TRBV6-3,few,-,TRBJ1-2,CASSYTSLRGYTF,TGTGCCAGCAGTTACACTTCCCTGAGGGGCTACACCTTC
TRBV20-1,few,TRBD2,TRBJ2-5,CSAPQTSGIETQYF,TGCAGTGCTCCTCAGACTAGCGGGATAGAGACCCAGTACTTC
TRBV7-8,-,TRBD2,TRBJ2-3,CASSYTSGTTFTDTQYF,TGTGCCAGCAGCTACACTTCCGGGACTACCTTCACAGATACGCAGTATTTT
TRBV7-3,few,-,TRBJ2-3,CASSFMPLTDTQYF,TGTGCCAGCAGCTTTATGCCCCTCACAGATACGCAGTATTTT